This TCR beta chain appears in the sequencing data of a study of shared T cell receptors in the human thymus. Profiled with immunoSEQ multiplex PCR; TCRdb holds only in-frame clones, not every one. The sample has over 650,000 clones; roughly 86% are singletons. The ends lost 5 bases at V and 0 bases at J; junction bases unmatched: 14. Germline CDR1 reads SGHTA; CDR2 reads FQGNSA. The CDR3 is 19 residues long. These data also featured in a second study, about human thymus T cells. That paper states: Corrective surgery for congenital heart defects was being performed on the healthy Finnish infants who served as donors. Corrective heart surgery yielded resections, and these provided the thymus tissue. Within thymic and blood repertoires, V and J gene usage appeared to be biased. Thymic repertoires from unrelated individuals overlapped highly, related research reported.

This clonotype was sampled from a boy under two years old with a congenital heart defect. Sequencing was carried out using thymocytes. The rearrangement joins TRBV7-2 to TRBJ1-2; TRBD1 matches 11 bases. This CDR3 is CASSLLGTGGTLANYGYTF. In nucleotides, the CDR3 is TGTGCCAGCAGCCTTTTAGGGACAGGGGGAACTCTCGCTAACTATGGCTACACCTTC.